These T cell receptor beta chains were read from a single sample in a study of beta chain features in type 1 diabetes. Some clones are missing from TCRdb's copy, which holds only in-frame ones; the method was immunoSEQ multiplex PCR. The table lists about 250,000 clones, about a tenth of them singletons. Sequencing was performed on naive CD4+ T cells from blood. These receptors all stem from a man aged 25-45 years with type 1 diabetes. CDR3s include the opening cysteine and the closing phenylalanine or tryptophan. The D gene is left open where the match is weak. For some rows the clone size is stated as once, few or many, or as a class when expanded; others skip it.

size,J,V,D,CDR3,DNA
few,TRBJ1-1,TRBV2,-,CASMLEGTEAFF,TGTGCCAGCATGTTGGAGGGCACTGAAGCTTTCTTT
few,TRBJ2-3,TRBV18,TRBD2,CASSPFTGGPEDTQYF,TGTGCCAGCTCACCGTTTACGGGGGGGCCTGAAGATACGCAGTATTTT
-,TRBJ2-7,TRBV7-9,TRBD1,CASSSPGQAYEQYF,TGTGCCAGCAGCTCACCGGGACAGGCTTACGAGCAGTACTTC
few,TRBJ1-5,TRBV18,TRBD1,CASSPMTGGSNQPQHF,TGTGCCAGCTCACCGATGACAGGGGGTAGCAATCAGCCCCAGCATTTT
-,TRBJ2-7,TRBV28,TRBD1,CASSSGQGAYEQYF,TGTGCCAGCAGTTCCGGACAGGGTGCCTACGAGCAGTACTTC
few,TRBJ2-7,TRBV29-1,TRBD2,CSAGTSRLYEQYF,TGCAGCGCCGGGACTAGCAGACTTTACGAGCAGTACTTC
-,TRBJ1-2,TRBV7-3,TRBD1,CASSLDRGGYGYTF,TGTGCCAGCAGTCTCGACAGGGGGGGCTATGGCTACACCTTC
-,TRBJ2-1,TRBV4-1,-,CASSQHDRGNEQFF,TGCGCCAGCAGCCAACACGATCGGGGAAATGAGCAGTTCTTC
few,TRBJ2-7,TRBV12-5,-,CASGPPPGQSYEQYF,TGTGCTAGTGGTCCTCCGCCCGGACAGTCCTACGAGCAGTACTTC
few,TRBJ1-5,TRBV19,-,CASSIMRDESNQPQHF,TGTGCCAGTAGTATAATGAGAGATGAAAGCAATCAGCCCCAGCATTTT
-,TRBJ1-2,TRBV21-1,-,CASSKLFFAVRGKVDYGYTF,TGTGCCAGCAGCAAACTCTTCTTTGCTGTTCGGGGGAAAGTTGACTATGGCTACACCTTC
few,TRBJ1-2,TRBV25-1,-,CASSEYPGAGYTF,TGTGCCAGCAGTGAATATCCAGGGGCCGGCTACACCTTC
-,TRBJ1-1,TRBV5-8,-,CASSLLAMNTEAFF,TGTGCCAGCAGCTTGTTAGCGATGAACACTGAAGCTTTCTTT
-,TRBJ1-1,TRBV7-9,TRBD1,CASSPDRGGGTEAFF,TGTGCCAGCAGCCCCGACAGGGGAGGGGGCACTGAAGCTTTCTTT
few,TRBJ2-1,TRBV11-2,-,CASNTPRGALYNEQFF,TGTGCCAGCAATACCCCCCGGGGAGCGTTGTACAATGAGCAGTTCTTC
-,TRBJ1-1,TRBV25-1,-,CASNARGGTEAFF,TGTGCCAGCAATGCCAGGGGCGGCACTGAAGCTTTCTTT
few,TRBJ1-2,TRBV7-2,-,CASSLGQGHYGYTF,TGTGCCAGCAGCTTAGGGCAGGGGCACTATGGCTACACCTTC
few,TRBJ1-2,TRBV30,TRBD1,CAWSHRGHGYTF,TGTGCCTGGAGTCACAGGGGGCATGGCTACACCTTC
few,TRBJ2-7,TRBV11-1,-,CASSSLGRNYEQYF,TGTGCCAGCAGCTCCTTAGGGAGAAACTACGAGCAGTACTTC
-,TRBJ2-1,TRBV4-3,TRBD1,CASSQDPAGGMGNEQFF,TGCGCCAGCAGCCAAGATCCCGCAGGGGGCATGGGGAATGAGCAGTTCTTC
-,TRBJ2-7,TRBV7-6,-,CASSPQQYYEQYF,TGTGCCAGCAGCCCCCAACAATACTACGAGCAGTACTTC
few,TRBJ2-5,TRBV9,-,CASSVRGPETQYF,TGTGCCAGCAGCGTAAGGGGCCCGGAGACCCAGTACTTC
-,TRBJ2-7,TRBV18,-,CASSPSTVYEQYF,TGTGCCAGCTCACCGTCGACAGTCTACGAGCAGTACTTC
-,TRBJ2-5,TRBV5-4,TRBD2,CASSLGGGQTQYF,TGTGCCAGCAGCTTGGGGGGGGGACAGACCCAGTACTTC
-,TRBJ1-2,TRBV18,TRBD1,CASSLTGGEDYGYTF,TGTGCCAGCTCACTGACAGGGGGCGAAGACTATGGCTACACCTTC
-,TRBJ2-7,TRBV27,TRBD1,CASTRTGDFYEQYF,TGTGCCAGCACCAGGACAGGGGACTTCTACGAGCAGTACTTC
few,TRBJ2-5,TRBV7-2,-,CASSLEPPETQYF,TGTGCCAGCAGCTTAGAGCCGCCGGAGACCCAGTACTTC
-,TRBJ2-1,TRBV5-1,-,CASSLPQSTQFF,TGCGCCAGCAGCTTGCCCCAGTCAACACAGTTCTTC
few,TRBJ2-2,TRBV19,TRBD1,CASRRQGSTNTGELFF,TGTGCCAGCCGTCGACAGGGATCCACGAACACCGGGGAGCTGTTTTTT
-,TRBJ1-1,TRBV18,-,CASSPKAGNTEAFF,TGTGCCAGCTCACCTAAGGCGGGGAACACTGAAGCTTTCTTT
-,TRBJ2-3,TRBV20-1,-,CSAREAFTQYF,TGCAGTGCCAGAGAAGCGTTTACGCAGTATTTT
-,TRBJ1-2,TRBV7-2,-,CASSQAGSQANYGYTF,TGTGCCAGCAGCCAAGCCGGGTCCCAAGCTAACTATGGCTACACCTTC
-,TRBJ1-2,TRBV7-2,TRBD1,CASSLAGTGGAGGYTF,TGTGCCAGCAGCTTGGCCGGGACAGGGGGCGCCGGTGGCTACACCTTC
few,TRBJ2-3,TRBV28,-,CASRSGGITDTQYF,TGTGCCAGCAGGTCGGGGGGCATCACAGATACGCAGTATTTT
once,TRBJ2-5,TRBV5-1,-,CASSPGVDQETQYF,TGCGCCAGCAGCCCGGGGGTAGACCAAGAGACCCAGTACTTC
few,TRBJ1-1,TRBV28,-,CASGGWNTEAFF,TGTGCCAGCGGAGGGTGGAACACTGAAGCTTTCTTT